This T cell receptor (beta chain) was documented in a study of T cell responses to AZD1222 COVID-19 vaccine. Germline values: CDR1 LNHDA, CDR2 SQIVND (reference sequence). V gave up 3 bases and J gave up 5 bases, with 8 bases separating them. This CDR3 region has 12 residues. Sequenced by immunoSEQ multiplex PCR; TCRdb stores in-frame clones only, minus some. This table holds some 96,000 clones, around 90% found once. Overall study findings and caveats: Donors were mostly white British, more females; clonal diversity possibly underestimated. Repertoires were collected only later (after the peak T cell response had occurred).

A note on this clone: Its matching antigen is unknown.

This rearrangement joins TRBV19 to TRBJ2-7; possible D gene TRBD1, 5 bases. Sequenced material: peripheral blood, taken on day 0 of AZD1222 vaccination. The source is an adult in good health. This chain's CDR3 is CASSISRDEQYF. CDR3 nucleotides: TGTGCCAGTAGTATTTCCAGGGACGAGCAGTACTTC. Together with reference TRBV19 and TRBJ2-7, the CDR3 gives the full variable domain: DGGITQSPKYLFRKEGQNVTLSCEQNLNHDAMYWYRQDPGQGLRLIYYSQIVNDFQKGDIAEGYSVSREKKESFPLTVTSAQKNPTAFYLCASSISRDEQYFGPGTRLTVT.